Listed below are T cell receptor beta chains from one sample, sequenced in a study of cytomegalovirus exposure and HLA in healthy donors. Profiled with immunoSEQ multiplex PCR; TCRdb holds only in-frame clones, not every one. Among about 140,000 clones listed, roughly 79% were seen once. The specimen sequenced was PBMCs. Source of these receptors: a male donor in good health and CMV-seronegative. Each CDR3 is given with its conserved first and last residue. The D gene is left open where the match is weak. Clone sizes are given selectively: once, few, many, or a class where the clone is expanded.

CDR3nt: TGTGCCTGGAGGACTAACGGAGAGACCCAGTACTTC
CDR3aa: CAWRTNGETQYF
j_gene: TRBJ2-5
abundance: NA
d_gene: NA
v_gene: TRBV30

CDR3nt: TGCGCCAGCAGCTACAACAGTAACCTTAACTATGGCTACACCTTC
CDR3aa: CASSYNSNLNYGYTF
j_gene: TRBJ1-2
abundance: NA
d_gene: NA
v_gene: TRBV5-1

CDR3nt: TGTGCCAGCAGCTCCAGCGCGTTTTGGGTCGGCTACACCTTC
CDR3aa: CASSSSAFWVGYTF
j_gene: TRBJ1-2
abundance: NA
d_gene: NA
v_gene: TRBV7-9

CDR3nt: TGTGCCAGCAGCTTTATCTACGAGCAGTACTTC
CDR3aa: CASSFIYEQYF
j_gene: TRBJ2-7
abundance: NA
d_gene: NA
v_gene: TRBV11-2

CDR3nt: TGTGCCAGTAACTCTGCGGACTACTCCACTAACTATGGCTACACCTTC
CDR3aa: CASNSADYSTNYGYTF
j_gene: TRBJ1-2
abundance: NA
d_gene: NA
v_gene: TRBV19

CDR3nt: TGTGCCAGCAGCCAAGAAGTGGGGCAGAACTATGGCTACACCTTC
CDR3aa: CASSQEVGQNYGYTF
j_gene: TRBJ1-2
abundance: NA
d_gene: NA
v_gene: TRBV14

CDR3nt: TGTGCCAGCAGTGAAAGCGGGGGCAGGGAGGTATTAGGCTACACCTTC
CDR3aa: CASSESGGREVLGYTF
j_gene: TRBJ1-2
abundance: NA
d_gene: NA
v_gene: TRBV6-1

CDR3nt: TGCGCCAGCATCCACAGGGGGGGGCGCGACGATGAGCAGTTCTTC
CDR3aa: CASIHRGGRDDEQFF
j_gene: TRBJ2-1
abundance: once
d_gene: NA
v_gene: TRBV5-1

CDR3nt: TGCAGCTCCTGGGCAGGCTACGAGCAGTACTTC
CDR3aa: CSSWAGYEQYF
j_gene: TRBJ2-7
abundance: NA
d_gene: NA
v_gene: TRBV20-1

CDR3nt: TGTGCCAGTCGGGGGACAGGTCTGGGAGATACGCAGTATTTT
CDR3aa: CASRGTGLGDTQYF
j_gene: TRBJ2-3
abundance: NA
d_gene: TRBD1
v_gene: TRBV19

CDR3nt: TGTGCCAGTCGTAGAGGAGGGGCTGAAGCTTTCTTT
CDR3aa: CASRRGGAEAFF
j_gene: TRBJ1-1
abundance: NA
d_gene: NA
v_gene: TRBV6-1

CDR3nt: TGTGCCAGCAGCCCTAGACGGGCGGGGGGGGACTACGAGCAGTACTTC
CDR3aa: CASSPRRAGGDYEQYF
j_gene: TRBJ2-7
abundance: few
d_gene: TRBD2
v_gene: TRBV7-2

CDR3nt: TGTGCCAGCAGTGATGGGACAGGGAGCACAGATACGCAGTATTTT
CDR3aa: CASSDGTGSTDTQYF
j_gene: TRBJ2-3
abundance: few
d_gene: TRBD1
v_gene: TRBV6-4

CDR3nt: TGTGCCAGCTCACCTCAGAGCGGCGTGAACACTGAAGCTTTCTTT
CDR3aa: CASSPQSGVNTEAFF
j_gene: TRBJ1-1
abundance: NA
d_gene: NA
v_gene: TRBV18

CDR3nt: TGCAGCGTTGCGGGGGTTGGGCTGAACACTGAAGCTTTCTTT
CDR3aa: CSVAGVGLNTEAFF
j_gene: TRBJ1-1
abundance: once
d_gene: NA
v_gene: TRBV29-1

CDR3nt: TGTGCCAGCAGAAGACAGGGCGGAAACACCATATATTTT
CDR3aa: CASRRQGGNTIYF
j_gene: TRBJ1-3
abundance: NA
d_gene: TRBD1
v_gene: TRBV5-4

CDR3nt: TGTGCCAGCAGCTTCCCAACCTCCTTCAGGGACAGGGTGGGTGGCTACACCTTC
CDR3aa: CASSFPTSFRDRVGGYTF
j_gene: TRBJ1-2
abundance: once
d_gene: TRBD1
v_gene: TRBV7-8

CDR3nt: TGTGCCAGCAGCCCTCGGGACAGTAAGACCCAGTACTTC
CDR3aa: CASSPRDSKTQYF
j_gene: TRBJ2-5
abundance: NA
d_gene: TRBD1
v_gene: TRBV11-1

CDR3nt: TGTGCCATCAGTCCTTTACGTACAGGGTTGAACACTGAAGCTTTCTTT
CDR3aa: CAISPLRTGLNTEAFF
j_gene: TRBJ1-1
abundance: NA
d_gene: NA
v_gene: TRBV10-3

CDR3nt: TGTGCCAGCAGTGGCCAATCGGGACAGGACAATGAGCAGTTCTTC
CDR3aa: CASSGQSGQDNEQFF
j_gene: TRBJ2-1
abundance: NA
d_gene: TRBD1
v_gene: TRBV6-4

CDR3nt: TGTGCCAGCAGTTCCGGACTAGCGGGGTGGGAGACCCAGTACTTC
CDR3aa: CASSSGLAGWETQYF
j_gene: TRBJ2-5
abundance: NA
d_gene: TRBD2
v_gene: TRBV27

CDR3nt: TGTGCCAGCAGCGACCTCGGACTAGCCCTTAAAACGGATACGCAGTATTTT
CDR3aa: CASSDLGLALKTDTQYF
j_gene: TRBJ2-3
abundance: NA
d_gene: TRBD2
v_gene: TRBV5-8

CDR3nt: TGCGCCAGCAGCCCCCGTGGACAGGGAGGTAATGAGCAGTTCTTC
CDR3aa: CASSPRGQGGNEQFF
j_gene: TRBJ2-1
abundance: once
d_gene: TRBD1
v_gene: TRBV5-1

CDR3nt: TGTGCCAGCAGTGAAGCATCCTGGGGGACTAGCGGGTCTTTGAACACCGGGGAGCTGTTTTTT
CDR3aa: CASSEASWGTSGSLNTGELFF
j_gene: TRBJ2-2
abundance: NA
d_gene: TRBD2
v_gene: TRBV2

CDR3nt: TGTGCCGGACAGGGGGCGGAGAGTCAGCCCCAGCATTTT
CDR3aa: CAGQGAESQPQHF
j_gene: TRBJ1-5
abundance: many
d_gene: TRBD1
v_gene: TRBV6-1

CDR3nt: TGTGCCAGCAGTGAATCGGAGGTCGCCTACAATGAGCAGTTCTTC
CDR3aa: CASSESEVAYNEQFF
j_gene: TRBJ2-1
abundance: few
d_gene: NA
v_gene: TRBV25-1

CDR3nt: TGTGCCAGCAGCCCGGGGACTAGCCAGATTACAGATACGCAGTATTTT
CDR3aa: CASSPGTSQITDTQYF
j_gene: TRBJ2-3
abundance: NA
d_gene: TRBD2
v_gene: TRBV7-9

CDR3nt: TGTGCCAGCAGTGAACCGGACAGAGTGTACACCGGGGAGCTGTTTTTT
CDR3aa: CASSEPDRVYTGELFF
j_gene: TRBJ2-2
abundance: NA
d_gene: NA
v_gene: TRBV25-1

CDR3nt: TGCAGCGCGGCTGGGGGGGCCTTTGGGACCCAGTACTTC
CDR3aa: CSAAGGAFGTQYF
j_gene: TRBJ2-5
abundance: once
d_gene: NA
v_gene: TRBV29-1

CDR3nt: TGTGCCAGCAGGGTACTAGCGGGGGGGCCTGACAATGAGCAGTTCTTC
CDR3aa: CASRVLAGGPDNEQFF
j_gene: TRBJ2-1
abundance: NA
d_gene: TRBD2
v_gene: TRBV27

CDR3nt: TGTGCTAGTGGTGGGCGGGGACAGGGACGGTCGGAGCAGTTCTTC
CDR3aa: CASGGRGQGRSEQFF
j_gene: TRBJ2-1
abundance: NA
d_gene: TRBD1
v_gene: TRBV12-5

CDR3nt: TGTGCCAGTAGTAGAACAGGGTTAGCCTACGAGCAGTACTTC
CDR3aa: CASSRTGLAYEQYF
j_gene: TRBJ2-7
abundance: NA
d_gene: NA
v_gene: TRBV19

CDR3nt: TGTGCCATTCCTAGCGGGAGAGGCGGCACCGGGGAGCTGTTTTTT
CDR3aa: CAIPSGRGGTGELFF
j_gene: TRBJ2-2
abundance: NA
d_gene: TRBD2
v_gene: TRBV10-3

CDR3nt: TGCGCCAGCAGCTTCACAGGGGGCCGTGTGAACACTGAAGCTTTCTTT
CDR3aa: CASSFTGGRVNTEAFF
j_gene: TRBJ1-1
abundance: NA
d_gene: TRBD1
v_gene: TRBV5-1

CDR3nt: TGTGCCATCAGTGGAGGTGGGGGCGCGAGTTCACCCCTCCACTTT
CDR3aa: CAISGGGGASSPLHF
j_gene: TRBJ1-6
abundance: few
d_gene: NA
v_gene: TRBV10-3

CDR3nt: TGTGCCAGCAGCTCTACCTTCCCAGAGACCCAGTACTTC
CDR3aa: CASSSTFPETQYF
j_gene: TRBJ2-5
abundance: NA
d_gene: NA
v_gene: TRBV9

CDR3nt: TGTGCCAGCAGCCGGACTAGCGGGGGGATCCGGAGCTCCTACAATGAGCAGTTCTTC
CDR3aa: CASSRTSGGIRSSYNEQFF
j_gene: TRBJ2-1
abundance: NA
d_gene: TRBD2
v_gene: TRBV14

CDR3nt: TGTTCCAGCAGCGCCCAGGGGGGTAACGCTTGGGAGACCCAGTACTTC
CDR3aa: CSSSAQGGNAWETQYF
j_gene: TRBJ2-5
abundance: NA
d_gene: NA
v_gene: TRBV7-9

CDR3nt: TGTGCCAGCAGCTTGCCCTCTAGCGGGGAGCTGTTTTTT
CDR3aa: CASSLPSSGELFF
j_gene: TRBJ2-2
abundance: NA
d_gene: NA
v_gene: TRBV5-6

CDR3nt: TGTGCCAGCAGCCAAGTTGGGCGTTCTGAAGAGACCCAGTACTTC
CDR3aa: CASSQVGRSEETQYF
j_gene: TRBJ2-5
abundance: NA
d_gene: NA
v_gene: TRBV4-2

CDR3nt: TGCGCCAGCAGCCCCGGGACAGGGTGGCTGGATACGCAGTATTTT
CDR3aa: CASSPGTGWLDTQYF
j_gene: TRBJ2-3
abundance: once
d_gene: TRBD1
v_gene: TRBV4-3

CDR3nt: TGTGCCAGCTCACCGTCCGTTATCTCCTACGAGCAGTACTTC
CDR3aa: CASSPSVISYEQYF
j_gene: TRBJ2-7
abundance: NA
d_gene: NA
v_gene: TRBV18

CDR3nt: TGTGCCATCAGTGAAGCCCAGACAGGGGATAGCAATCAGCCCCAGCATTTT
CDR3aa: CAISEAQTGDSNQPQHF
j_gene: TRBJ1-5
abundance: NA
d_gene: TRBD1
v_gene: TRBV10-3

CDR3nt: TGTGCCAGCAGCCAAGATCCATTAGGCGGGACCACCTACGAGCAGTACTTC
CDR3aa: CASSQDPLGGTTYEQYF
j_gene: TRBJ2-7
abundance: NA
d_gene: NA
v_gene: TRBV4-2

CDR3nt: TGCGCCAGCAGCTTTTCTCCGGATCAGCCCCAGCATTTT
CDR3aa: CASSFSPDQPQHF
j_gene: TRBJ1-5
abundance: once
d_gene: NA
v_gene: TRBV5-1

CDR3nt: TGTGCCAGCAGCCCCCTGAGGATAGCGGGGGAACGCACAGATACGCAGTATTTT
CDR3aa: CASSPLRIAGERTDTQYF
j_gene: TRBJ2-3
abundance: NA
d_gene: TRBD2
v_gene: TRBV4-2

CDR3nt: TGTGCCAGCACCCGCCAGCATAGTGGGACTAGCGACTACGAGCAGTACTTC
CDR3aa: CASTRQHSGTSDYEQYF
j_gene: TRBJ2-7
abundance: NA
d_gene: TRBD2
v_gene: TRBV28

CDR3nt: TGCGCCAGCAGCCGACATTGGACTAGCGGGAGGATTAGCTCCTACAATGAGCAGTTCTTC
CDR3aa: CASSRHWTSGRISSYNEQFF
j_gene: TRBJ2-1
abundance: NA
d_gene: TRBD2
v_gene: TRBV4-1

CDR3nt: TGTGCCAGCAGGCACCCGGAGTTAGGGGAGCTGTTTTTT
CDR3aa: CASRHPELGELFF
j_gene: TRBJ2-2
abundance: NA
d_gene: NA
v_gene: TRBV6-5

CDR3nt: TGTGCCAGCAGCCAAGGACAGGTCACTGAAGCTTTCTTT
CDR3aa: CASSQGQVTEAFF
j_gene: TRBJ1-1
abundance: NA
d_gene: TRBD1
v_gene: TRBV9

CDR3nt: TGTGCCTGGGGGGACAGTAACTATGGCTACACCTTC
CDR3aa: CAWGDSNYGYTF
j_gene: TRBJ1-2
abundance: NA
d_gene: TRBD1
v_gene: TRBV30